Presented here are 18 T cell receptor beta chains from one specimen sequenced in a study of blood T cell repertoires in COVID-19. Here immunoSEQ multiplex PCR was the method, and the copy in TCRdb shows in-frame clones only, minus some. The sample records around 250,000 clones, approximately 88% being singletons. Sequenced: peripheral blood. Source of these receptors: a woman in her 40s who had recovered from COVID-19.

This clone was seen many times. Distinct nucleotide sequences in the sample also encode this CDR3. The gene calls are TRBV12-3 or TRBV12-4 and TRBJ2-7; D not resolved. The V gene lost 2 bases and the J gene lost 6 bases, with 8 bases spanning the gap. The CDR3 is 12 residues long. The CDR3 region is CASSLPPSEQYF. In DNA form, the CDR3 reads TGTGCCAGCAGTTTACCCCCCTCCGAGCAGTACTTC.

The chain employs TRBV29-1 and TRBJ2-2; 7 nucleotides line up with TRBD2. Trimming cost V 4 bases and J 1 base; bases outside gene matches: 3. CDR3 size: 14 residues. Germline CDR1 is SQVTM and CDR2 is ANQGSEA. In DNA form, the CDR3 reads TGCAGCGTTGGGGCTAGCGGGAACACCGGGGAGCTGTTTTTT. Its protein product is CSVGASGNTGELFF.

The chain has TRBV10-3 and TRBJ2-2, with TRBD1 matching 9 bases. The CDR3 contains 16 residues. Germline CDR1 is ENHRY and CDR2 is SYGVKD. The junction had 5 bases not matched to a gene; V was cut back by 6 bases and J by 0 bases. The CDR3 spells CAISRDRAPNTGELFF. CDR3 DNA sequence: TGTGCCATCAGCCGGGACAGGGCCCCGAACACCGGGGAGCTGTTTTTT.

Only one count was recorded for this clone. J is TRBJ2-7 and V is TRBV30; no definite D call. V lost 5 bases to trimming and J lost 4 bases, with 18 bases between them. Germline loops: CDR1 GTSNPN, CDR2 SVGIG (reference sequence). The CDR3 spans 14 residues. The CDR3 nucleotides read TGTGCCTGGGTCGGAGAGATGCGGCAATACGAGCAGTACTTC. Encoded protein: CAWVGEMRQYEQYF.

The CDR3 coding sequence is TGTGCCAGCAGTTTATCCGCGACAGGGGATCAGCCCCAGCATTTT. Protein product: CASSLSATGDQPQHF. The chain uses TRBV28 and TRBJ1-5; 8 bases map to TRBD1. CDR1 is MDHEN and CDR2 is SYDVKM in the germline V gene. The CDR3 is 15 amino acids. Germline trimming cut 1 base from V and 5 bases from J; bases unmatched to any gene: 4.

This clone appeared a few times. CDR3 sequence (DNA): TGCGCCAGCAGCCACCCAACCGGGACAGGGGGCTACGAGCAGTACTTC. This translates into CASSHPTGTGGYEQYF. The chain links TRBV4-1 to TRBJ2-7; TRBD1 matches at 11 bases. The CDR3 runs 16 residues. Germline CDR1 MGHRA, CDR2 YSYEKL. The V segment lost 3 bases and the J segment 3 bases; nucleotides outside the gene matches: 7.

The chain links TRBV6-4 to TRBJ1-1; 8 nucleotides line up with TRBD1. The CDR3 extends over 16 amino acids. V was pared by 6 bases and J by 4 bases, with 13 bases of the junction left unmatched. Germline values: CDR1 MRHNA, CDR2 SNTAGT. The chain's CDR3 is CASRSNRGTLSTEAFF. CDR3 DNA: TGTGCCAGCAGGAGCAACAGGGGGACCTTGAGCACTGAAGCTTTCTTT.

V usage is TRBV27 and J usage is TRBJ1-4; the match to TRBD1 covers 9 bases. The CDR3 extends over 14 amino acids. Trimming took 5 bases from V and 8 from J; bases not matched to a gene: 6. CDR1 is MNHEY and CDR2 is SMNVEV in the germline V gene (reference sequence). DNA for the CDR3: TGTGCCAGCAGTGATACAGGGGGCGGAGAAAAACTGTTTTTT. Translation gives CASSDTGGGEKLFF.

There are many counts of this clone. The CDR3 nucleotides are TGTGCCAGCAGCGTAGCTACAGATAATTCACCCCTCCACTTT. As protein: CASSVATDNSPLHF. The chain is built from TRBV9 and TRBJ1-6; the D is unclear. This CDR3 is 14 amino acids long. Trimming left V 0 bases short and J 5 bases short, with 6 bases between. Germline-derived CDR1 and CDR2 are SGDLS and YYNGEE.

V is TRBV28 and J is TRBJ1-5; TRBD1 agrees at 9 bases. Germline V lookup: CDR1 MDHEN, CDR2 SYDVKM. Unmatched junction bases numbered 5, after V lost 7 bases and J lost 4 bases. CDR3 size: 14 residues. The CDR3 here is CASTVGTGNQPQHF. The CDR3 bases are TGTGCCAGCACCGTAGGGACAGGGAATCAGCCCCAGCATTTT. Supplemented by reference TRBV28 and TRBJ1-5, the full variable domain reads DVKVTQSSRYLVKRTGEKVFLECVQDMDHENMFWYRQDPGLGLRLIYFSYDVKMKEKGDIPEGYSVSREKKERFSLILESASTNQTSMYLCASTVGTGNQPQHFGDGTRLSIL.

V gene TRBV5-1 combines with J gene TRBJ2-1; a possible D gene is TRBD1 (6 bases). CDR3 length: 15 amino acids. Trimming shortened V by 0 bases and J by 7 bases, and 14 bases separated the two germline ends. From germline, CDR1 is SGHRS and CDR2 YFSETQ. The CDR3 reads CASSLGGTTANEQFF. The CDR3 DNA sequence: TGCGCCAGCAGCTTGGGAGGGACAACCGCAAATGAGCAGTTCTTC.

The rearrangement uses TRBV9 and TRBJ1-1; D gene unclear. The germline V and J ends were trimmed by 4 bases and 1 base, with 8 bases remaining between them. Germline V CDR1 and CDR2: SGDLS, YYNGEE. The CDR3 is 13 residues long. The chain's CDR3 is CASSPSGNTEAFF. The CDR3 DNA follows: TGTGCCAGCAGCCCCAGCGGGAACACTGAAGCTTTCTTT.

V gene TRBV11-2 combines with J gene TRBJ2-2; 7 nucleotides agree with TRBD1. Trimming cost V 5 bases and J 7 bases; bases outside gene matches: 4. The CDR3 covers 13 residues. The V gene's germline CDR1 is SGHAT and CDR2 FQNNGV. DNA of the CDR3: TGTGCCAGCAGCCAGGGGGTAGTCGGGGAGCTGTTTTTT. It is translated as CASSQGVVGELFF.

The CDR3 here is CASSLEAPGYYGYTF. CDR3 sequence (DNA): TGTGCCAGCAGCTTGGAGGCCCCAGGGTACTATGGCTACACCTTC. The rearrangement links TRBV5-5 to TRBJ1-2, with D perhaps matching TRBD1 (5 bases). Deletions cut 0 bases from V and 3 bases from J, with 12 bases between. Looked up from germline, CDR1 is SGHKS and CDR2 is YYEKEE (reference sequence). The CDR3 is made up of 15 amino acids.

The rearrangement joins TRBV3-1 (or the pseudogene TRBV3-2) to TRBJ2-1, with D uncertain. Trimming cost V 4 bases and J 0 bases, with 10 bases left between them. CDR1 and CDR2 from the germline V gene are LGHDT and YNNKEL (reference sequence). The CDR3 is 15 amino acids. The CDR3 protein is CASSPSHLSYNEQFF. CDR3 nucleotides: TGTGCCAGCAGCCCCTCACACCTCTCCTACAATGAGCAGTTCTTC.

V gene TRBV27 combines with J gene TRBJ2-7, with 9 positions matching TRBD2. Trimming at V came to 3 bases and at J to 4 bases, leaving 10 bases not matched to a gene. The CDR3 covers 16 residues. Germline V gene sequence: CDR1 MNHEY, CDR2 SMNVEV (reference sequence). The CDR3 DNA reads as TGTGCCAGCAGTTTGACGAGGACTAGCGTTTCTTACGAGCAGTACTTC. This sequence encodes CASSLTRTSVSYEQYF.

This CDR3 is CASSSRVFSSYNEQFF. CDR3 DNA sequence: TGTGCCAGCAGCTCCAGGGTTTTTAGCTCCTACAATGAGCAGTTCTTC. The chain joins TRBV13 to TRBJ2-1; a weak D match, TRBD1 (5 bases). This CDR3 is built from 16 residues. V lost 4 bases to trimming and J lost 0 bases, with 13 bases between them. Germline loops: CDR1 PRHDT, CDR2 FYEKMQ (reference sequence).

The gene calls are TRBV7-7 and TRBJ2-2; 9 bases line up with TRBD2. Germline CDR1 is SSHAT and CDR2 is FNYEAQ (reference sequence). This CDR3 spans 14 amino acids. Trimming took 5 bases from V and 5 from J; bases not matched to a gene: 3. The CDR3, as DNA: TGTGCCAGCAGCACGGGACTAGCAACCGGGGAGCTGTTTTTT. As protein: CASSTGLATGELFF.